Listed here are 23 T cell receptor beta chains from one sample, sequenced in a study of T cells after yellow fever vaccination. TCRdb used MiXCR to reprocess the 5' RACE reads, holding one entry per CDR3 protein. This table holds 450,000 to 650,000 distinct CDR3 sequences, around a fifth found once. Sequenced here: PBMCs, sampled less than 25 days after the first yellow fever vaccination. The receptor source for this set is a man younger than 35 who received the YFV17D yellow fever vaccine.

The V gene is TRBV5-1, the J gene TRBJ1-5, with D maybe TRBD1 (5 bases). V was trimmed by 0 bases and J by 7 bases, leaving 11 bases between them. Germline CDR1 SGHRS, CDR2 YFSETQ. This CDR3 spans 14 amino acids. CDR3 DNA sequence: TGCGCCAGCAGCTTGGGGATGCAGGGACAGCCCCAGCATTTT. Amino acids: CASSLGMQGQPQHF.

The chain links TRBV7-9 to TRBJ2-3; tentatively, D is TRBD1 (5 bases). V lost 7 bases, J lost 2 bases, and 22 bases lay in between. Per germline, CDR1 SEHNR and CDR2 FQNEAQ (reference sequence). The CDR3 has 17 amino acids. The CDR3 DNA reads TGTGCCAGCACCTTCTTACACCTGACAGAGCACACAGATACGCAGTATTTT. Protein product: CASTFLHLTEHTDTQYF.

This clonotype came up many times. Mismatch with germline at one junction end may stem from a read error. The chain employs TRBV12-3 or TRBV12-4 and TRBJ1-1; D is possibly TRBD1 (5 bases). This CDR3 comprises 13 residues. The CDR3 nucleotides read TGCGCCAGCAGCCGGGGCTTGAACACTGAAGCTTTCTTT. Translating gives CASSRGLNTEAFF.

The V gene is TRBV15, the J gene TRBJ2-2, with 7 bases that match TRBD1. V shed 4 bases, J shed 1 base, and the junction held 9 bases outside the gene matches. This CDR3 contains 17 residues. CDR1 and CDR2 from the germline V gene are LNHNV and YYDKDF (reference sequence). DNA for the CDR3: TGTGCCACCAGCACTGGTCAGGGGGACGAGAACACCGGGGAGCTGTTTTTT. Translated, it gives CATSTGQGDENTGELFF. Using reference TRBV15 and TRBJ2-2 for the parts outside the CDR3, the full variable domain is DAMVIQNPRYQVTQFGKPVTLSCSQTLNHNVMYWYQQKSSQAPKLLFHYYDKDFNNEADTPDNFQSRRPNTSFCFLDIRSPGLGDTAMYLCATSTGQGDENTGELFFGEGSRLTVL.

CDR3 sequence (DNA): TGCGCCAGCACCGGGGGGGGCCCTGGCACCGGGGAGCTGTTTTTT. Protein: CASTGGGPGTGELFF. The rearrangement joins TRBV5-1 to TRBJ2-2; 8 bases fit TRBD2. Trimming cost V 6 bases and J 4 bases; bases outside gene matches: 8. CDR1 and CDR2 (germline): SGHRS, YFSETQ. The CDR3 is made up of 15 amino acids.

The chain carries TRBV19 and TRBJ2-1, with no clear D. The CDR3 loop spans 12 amino acids. V was cut by 8 bases and J by 6 bases, with 11 bases left in between. In germline, CDR1 is LNHDA, CDR2 SQIVND (reference sequence). CDR3 amino acids: CASLDKGNEQFF. DNA of the CDR3: TGTGCCAGTTTAGATAAGGGCAATGAGCAGTTCTTC.

This clonotype has only a few counts. V gene TRBV18 combines with J gene TRBJ2-7, with a tentative D call TRBD2 (5 bases). Trimming removed 1 base from V and 5 bases from J, with 12 bases in between. CDR3 length: 14 residues. Germline V gene data show CDR1 as KGHSH and CDR2 as LQKENI. CDR3 bases: TGTGCCAGCTCACCACGTACTAGTAACAACGAGCAGTACGTC. Protein product: CASSPRTSNNEQYV.

This rearrangement joins TRBV2 to TRBJ2-7; D call uncertain. The CDR3 loop spans 14 amino acids. From germline, CDR1 is SNHLY and CDR2 FYNNEI. V lost 1 base, J lost 4 bases, and 11 bases lay in between. DNA of the CDR3: TGTGCCAGCAGTGAAGGGGGATGGTTATACGAGCAGTACGTC. Protein: CASSEGGWLYEQYV.

This clonotype was counted a few times. This sequence joins TRBV7-9 and TRBJ1-1; no reliable D call. V lost 4 bases, J lost 2 bases, and 14 bases lay in between. Germline values: CDR1 SEHNR, CDR2 FQNEAQ (reference sequence). The CDR3 sequence is 15 residues long. This CDR3 reads CASSSPREANTEAFF. The CDR3 nucleotides are TGTGCCAGCAGCTCCCCCCGCGAGGCTAACACTGAAGCTTTCTTT.

This clonotype came up a few times. The chain links TRBV11-1 to TRBJ1-1, with D unclear. Trimming took 4 bases from V and 3 from J, leaving 12 bases between them. There are 14 residues in the CDR3. CDR1 and CDR2 from the germline V gene are SGHAT and FQDESV (reference sequence). CDR3 DNA sequence: TGTGCCAGCAGCTGGCGCGGAGGCGACACTGAAGCTTTCTTT. This gives the protein CASSWRGGDTEAFF.

This chain links TRBV30 with TRBJ1-1; D is perhaps TRBD1 (6 bases). Germline lookup yields CDR1 GTSNPN and CDR2 SVGIG (reference sequence). V was shortened by 0 bases and J by 11 bases, with 10 bases between the two germline ends. The CDR3 runs 11 residues. The CDR3 sequence: CAWSVQGNAFF. The CDR3 DNA reads as TGTGCCTGGAGTGTACAGGGTAACGCTTTCTTT.

There are a few counts of this clonotype. The chain uses TRBV6-2 or TRBV6-3 and TRBJ2-1; tentative D call: TRBD1 (5 bases). CDR3 length equals 13 residues. V shed 7 bases and J shed 5 bases, with 12 bases lying between them. CDR1 and CDR2 from the germline V gene are MNHEY and SVGEGT. Here the CDR3 DNA reads TGTGCCAGCAAAGGGGTTCTCAACAATGAGCAGTTCTTC. Its protein is CASKGVLNNEQFF.

This clonotype was seen only a few times. The rearrangement links TRBV5-1 to TRBJ2-7, with 7 bases matching TRBD2. V dropped 4 bases and J dropped 2; count of bases not matched to a gene: 6. Per the germline V gene, CDR1 is SGHRS and CDR2 is YFSETQ. This CDR3 has 14 amino acids. DNA for the CDR3: TGCGCCAGCAGCACCCGGGGGGAAGCCTACGAGCAGTACTTC. Encoded protein: CASSTRGEAYEQYF.

This clonotype was found a few times. This rearrangement joins TRBV6-1 to TRBJ2-3; D gene uncertain. The V gene lost 10 bases and the J gene lost 0 bases, with 11 bases spanning the gap. The CDR3 sequence is 13 residues long. CDR1 and CDR2 from the germline V gene are MNHNS and SASEGT. The CDR3 is CATVKESTDTQYF. DNA of the CDR3: TGTGCCACTGTCAAGGAGAGCACAGATACGCAGTATTTT.

This chain connects TRBV10-3 to TRBJ2-1, with 11 bases aligning to TRBD2. The CDR3 sequence is 21 residues long. The germline gives CDR1 ENHRY, CDR2 SYGVKD. The ends lost 2 bases at V and 9 bases at J; junction bases unmatched: 24. Here the CDR3 DNA reads TGTGCCATCAGTGAGGGAGCCCCGGGACTAGCGGTGAAGACCCCGGGTGGTGAGCAGTTCTTC. As protein: CAISEGAPGLAVKTPGGEQFF.

The chain joins TRBV6-1 to TRBJ2-5; 9 positions agree with TRBD2. Germline assignment: CDR1 MNHNS and CDR2 SASEGT. The CDR3 is 16 amino acids. V shed 6 bases and J 3 bases; nucleotides not matched to a gene: 11. CDR3 sequence (DNA): TGTGCCAGCAGCCCTCGTTTCGCTAGCGGGGAAGAGACCCAGTACTTC. It codes for CASSPRFASGEETQYF.

The sample holds a few counts of this clonotype. The gene calls are TRBV27 and TRBJ2-7, with 8 bases lining up with TRBD1. Germline loops: CDR1 MNHEY, CDR2 SMNVEV (reference sequence). Trimming cost V 5 bases and J 5 bases; bases outside gene matches: 5. CDR3 length: 13 residues. This CDR3 reads CASSATGVDEQYV. The CDR3, as DNA: TGTGCCAGCAGTGCGACAGGGGTCGACGAGCAGTACGTC.

This clonotype was seen a few times. The J gene is TRBJ1-2, the V gene TRBV7-9; a weak D match, TRBD1 (6 bases). Germline values: CDR1 SEHNR, CDR2 FQNEAQ (reference sequence). The CDR3 totals 12 residues. Trimming removed 5 bases at V and 8 bases at J, with 12 bases between. CDR3 residues: CASSRGDLGYTF. The CDR3 bases are TGTGCCAGCAGCAGGGGGGATTTGGGCTACACCTTC. Complete variable domain (other parts from reference TRBV7-9 and TRBJ1-2): DTGVSQNPRHKITKRGQNVTFRCDPISEHNRLYWYRQTLGQGPEFLTYFQNEAQLEKSRLLSDRFSAERPKGSFSTLEIQRTEQGDSAMYLCASSRGDLGYTFGSGTRLTVV.

The V and J genes are TRBV13 and TRBJ2-7, with 9 bases matching TRBD1. This CDR3 spans 13 amino acids. Losses at the gene ends were 0 bases for V and 9 bases for J; bases not matched to a gene: 3. The germline V gene encodes CDR1 PRHDT and CDR2 FYEKMQ (reference sequence). CDR3 residues: CASSLGGTGRQYV. The CDR3 DNA sequence: TGTGCCAGCAGCTTAGGAGGGACAGGGCGGCAGTACGTC.

This chain connects TRBV2 to TRBJ2-5; 8 nucleotides agree with TRBD2. Germline V CDR1 and CDR2: SNHLY, FYNNEI. The J segment lost 4 bases and the V segment lost 4 bases, leaving 5 bases of the junction unmatched. This CDR3 has 14 residues. In DNA form, the CDR3 reads TGTGCCAGCAGTGTAGAGCGGGGGCTAGAGACCCAGTACTTC. Protein product: CASSVERGLETQYF. The variable domain in full, completed from reference TRBV2 and TRBJ2-5, reads EPEVTQTPSHQVTQMGQEVILRCVPISNHLYFYWYRQILGQKVEFLVSFYNNEISEKSEIFDDQFSVERPDGSNFTLKIRSTKLEDSAMYFCASSVERGLETQYFGPGTRLLVL.

The rearrangement links TRBV20-1 to TRBJ2-2; 8 nucleotides line up with TRBD1. Germline values: CDR1 DFQATT, CDR2 SNEGSKA (reference sequence). The ends lost 6 bases at V and 4 bases at J; junction bases unmatched: 10. The CDR3 loop spans 15 amino acids. The CDR3 DNA follows: TGCAGTGCCCCTAGGACAGGGCGGTCCACCGGGGAGCTGTTTTTT. Amino acids: CSAPRTGRSTGELFF.

This clonotype appeared a few times. The chain uses TRBV12-3 or TRBV12-4 and TRBJ2-7; D is uncertain. Between the trimmed V and J ends, which lost 1 base and 3 bases, there was a span of 10 bases. CDR3 length equals 14 residues. The CDR3 nucleotides read TGTGCCAGCAGTTTAGGGAACAACGTCTACGAGCAGTACTTC. Its translation: CASSLGNNVYEQYF.

The chain has TRBV7-9 and TRBJ1-1; 8 nucleotides align to TRBD1. Looked up from germline, CDR1 is SEHNR and CDR2 is FQNEAQ (reference sequence). This CDR3 region has 15 residues. Trimming took 4 bases from V and 5 from J; bases not matched to a gene: 9. The CDR3 DNA sequence: TGTGCCAGCAGCTCGCAAGGACAGGGCAGGACTGAAGCTTTCTTT. This encodes CASSSQGQGRTEAFF.